This T cell receptor (beta chain) originates from a study of naive and memory T cell subsets. The beta constant-region primer was an equimolar mix of two oligonucleotides covering TRBC1 and TRBC2. Nested alpha and beta constant-region primers with the SP2 primer drove four PCR rounds on ligated cDNA. The cDNA 3' end received a ligated single-stranded oligonucleotide carrying the SP2 primer and a 12-nucleotide UMI. TCRdb ran MiXCR on the UMI-ligation and nested PCR reads and lists one entry per CDR3 protein. The sample lists 85,000 or so distinct CDR3 sequences, around 9% occurring once. The CDR3 extends over 13 amino acids. Germline CDR1 and CDR2: DFQATT and SNEGSKA (reference sequence). Trimming cost V 3 bases and J 3 bases, with 12 bases left between them. Cells stained for CD3, CD4, CD8, CD45RA, CD27 and viability were sorted into four CD45RA/CD27 subsets. General observations from the study: A few larger clonotypes appeared in naive repertoires, especially CD8, possibly memory cells re-expressing CD45RA. Over 95% of naive TCR sequences appeared only once after error correction, unlike memory subsets.

The sample holds many counts of this clonotype. Its antigen is currently unknown. This TCR was recovered from a human donor in good health. Sequenced input: naive CD8+ T cells from blood. This rearrangement joins TRBV20-1 to TRBJ2-7; a possible D gene is TRBD2 (6 bases). DNA for the CDR3: TGCAGTGCTAGTCCCCGGGAGTACTACGAGCAGTACTTC. Its protein is CSASPREYYEQYF.